This T cell receptor (beta chain) was retrieved from a study of shared T cell receptors in the human thymus. TCRdb keeps only in-frame clones here, not all; method: immunoSEQ multiplex PCR. Counted here are hundreds of thousands of clones, roughly 94% occurring once; the ten biggest clones make up approximately 0.02%. The V gene end was trimmed by 5 bases and the J gene end by 5 bases; junction bases not matched to a gene: 8. CDR1 and CDR2 from the germline V gene are LGHNT and FRNRAP. The CDR3 is 16 residues long. Sequencing was performed on thymocytes. This sequence was found in a human donor. The rearrangement links TRBV12-5 to TRBJ2-1; TRBD1 matches at 11 bases. The CDR3 region is CASGTLDRGLHNEQFF. Here the CDR3 DNA reads TGTGCTAGTGGTACTCTGGACAGGGGGCTCCACAATGAGCAGTTCTTC.